Below, 29 T cell receptor beta chains from the same sample are listed, as sequenced in a study of shared clonotypes between healthy human individuals. This table comes from immunoSEQ multiplex PCR, and its TCRdb copy is limited to in-frame clones, with some not included. The sample consists of roughly 680,000 clones, approximately 77% of them appearing once. The source material was memory CD4+ T cells sorted from blood. The subset was: CD45RA-negative fraction. All receptors come from a woman in her 30s in good health.

V gene TRBV13 combines with J gene TRBJ1-3, with 8 bases matching TRBD1. From germline, CDR1 is PRHDT and CDR2 FYEKMQ (reference sequence). Losses at the gene ends were 2 bases for V and 1 base for J; bases not matched to a gene: 4. CDR3 length: 16 residues. The CDR3 sequence: CASSLNRGISGNTIYF. Written as DNA, the CDR3 is TGTGCCAGCAGCTTAAACAGGGGGATTTCTGGAAACACCATATATTTT.

This clone was seen a handful of times. The chain couples TRBV19 to TRBJ1-3; D not resolved. Looked up from germline, CDR1 is LNHDA and CDR2 is SQIVND (reference sequence). V lost 1 base, J lost 0 bases, and 10 bases lay in between. The CDR3 totals 16 residues. The CDR3 DNA reads as TGTGCCAGTAGTATAGTAGGCGGCTACTCTGGAAACACCATATATTTT. Translating gives CASSIVGGYSGNTIYF.

This clone was seen a handful of times. V and J are TRBV9 and TRBJ2-7; D is perhaps TRBD1 (6 bases). From germline, CDR1 is SGDLS and CDR2 YYNGEE. The ends were cut back, 4 bases at V and 4 bases at J, with 18 bases in the middle. CDR3 length equals 15 residues. CDR3 sequence: CASSIQQGIAYEQYF. The CDR3 nucleotides are TGTGCCAGCAGCATCCAGCAGGGGATCGCGTACGAGCAGTACTTC.

This clone has just a few counts. J is TRBJ2-7 and V is TRBV21-1; the table's D gene call, TRBD2, was not cross checked with the DNA. TRBV21-1 is recorded as a pseudogene. This CDR3 has 14 amino acids. CDR3 sequence (DNA): TGTGCCAGCAGCAAAATCCGGGTACCCTACGAGCAGTACTTC. Amino acid sequence: CASSKIRVPYEQYF.

This chain uses TRBV5-1 with TRBJ1-2; D may be TRBD1 (6 bases). The length of the CDR3 is 13 residues. Germline V gives CDR1 SGHRS, CDR2 YFSETQ. Trimming took off 4 bases at V and 6 bases at J, with 13 bases between the two ends. The CDR3 coding sequence is TGCGCCAGCAGCCTTACAGGGAACAATGGCTACACCTTC. The encoded protein is CASSLTGNNGYTF.

V usage is TRBV10-3 and J usage is TRBJ2-5, with no clear D. Looked up from germline, CDR1 is ENHRY and CDR2 is SYGVKD. V gave up 8 bases and J gave up 2 bases, with 9 bases separating them. This CDR3 comprises 12 residues. The CDR3 reads CAIRTEQETQYF. CDR3 nucleotides: TGTGCCATCCGGACCGAGCAAGAGACCCAGTACTTC.

This clone was seen a few times. The V call is TRBV10-2, the J call TRBJ1-4, with unresolved D. CDR3 size: 12 residues. Trimming took off 5 bases at V and 2 bases at J, with 3 bases between the two ends. Germline V CDR1 and CDR2: WSHSY, SAAADI. CDR3 coding DNA: TGCGCCAGCAGTCGGACTAATGAAAAACTGTTTTTT. It specifies CASSRTNEKLFF.

The chain uses TRBV6-1 and TRBJ1-1, with 11 bases lining up with TRBD1. This CDR3 has 15 amino acids. The J segment lost 5 bases and the V segment lost 3 bases, leaving 5 bases of the junction unmatched. Germline V gene lookup returns CDR1 MNHNS and CDR2 SASEGT. The CDR3 DNA reads TGTGCCAGCAGTGATGGGACAGGGGGACTGACTGAAGCTTTCTTT. Translated: CASSDGTGGLTEAFF.

A remark on this clone: One junction end disagrees with the germline gene, perhaps due to a read error. The chain combines TRBV2 with TRBJ1-2, with D perhaps matching TRBD1 (6 bases). This CDR3 has 13 residues. The germline V gene encodes CDR1 SNHLY and CDR2 FYNNEI. The CDR3 is CASREGGARGYTF. The CDR3 bases are TGTGCCAGCAGAGAAGGGGGGGCTCGCGGCTACACCTTC.

This clone occurred many times. The rearrangement links TRBV27 to TRBJ2-2; 10 bases map to TRBD1. Germline lookup yields CDR1 MNHEY and CDR2 SMNVEV (reference sequence). The CDR3 spans 16 residues. Trimming took 6 bases from V and 4 from J; bases not matched to a gene: 8. CDR3 nucleotide sequence: TGTGCCAGCAGACCCGGGACAGGGGTGAGCACCGGGGAGCTGTTTTTT. Residues: CASRPGTGVSTGELFF.

This chain links TRBV28 with TRBJ1-5; possibly TRBD1 for D (6 bases). Looked up from germline, CDR1 is MDHEN and CDR2 is SYDVKM. The CDR3 is made up of 14 amino acids. Between the trimmed V and J ends, which lost 7 bases and 2 bases, there was a span of 12 bases. In nucleotides, the CDR3 is TGTGCCAGCACACCTCGACAGGGCAATCAGCCCCAGCATTTT. Protein sequence: CASTPRQGNQPQHF.

The rearrangement joins TRBV7-9 to TRBJ2-5; 8 bases align to TRBD2. The CDR3 extends over 16 amino acids. Germline V gene lookup returns CDR1 SEHNR and CDR2 FQNEAQ (reference sequence). J was trimmed by 4 bases and V by 2 bases; bases with no gene match: 9. CDR3 sequence reads: CASSLNQAGAGETQYF. The CDR3, as DNA: TGTGCCAGCAGCTTAAACCAAGCGGGAGCGGGAGAGACCCAGTACTTC.

This clone was observed many times. The chain is built from TRBV19 and TRBJ1-1; D remains unclear. V gave up 4 bases and J gave up 5 bases, with 8 bases separating them. This CDR3 spans 12 amino acids. The V gene's germline CDR1 is LNHDA and CDR2 SQIVND (reference sequence). The CDR3 loop reads CASSNKGTEAFF. For the CDR3, the DNA is TGTGCCAGTAGTAATAAGGGAACTGAAGCTTTCTTT.

This clone was seen at least ten times. The chain employs TRBV28 and TRBJ1-2, with TRBD1 as a possible D gene (5 bases). The CDR3 has 16 residues. Germline CDR1 and CDR2: MDHEN and SYDVKM. V lost 6 bases and J lost 1, with 18 bases in between. CDR3 in amino acids: CASRSLQGHDNYGYTF. CDR3 bases: TGTGCCAGCAGGAGTCTACAAGGACACGATAACTATGGCTACACCTTC.

The V call is TRBV15, the J call TRBJ1-2; 7 positions match TRBD1. CDR1 and CDR2 (germline): LNHNV, YYDKDF (reference sequence). The V gene end was trimmed by 0 bases and the J gene end by 6 bases; junction bases not matched to a gene: 7. The CDR3 extends over 15 amino acids. This chain's CDR3 is CATSRDRGGSDGYTF. The DNA for the CDR3 is TGTGCCACCAGCAGAGATCGAGGGGGCTCCGATGGCTACACCTTC.

The V gene is TRBV7-6, the J gene TRBJ2-2, with D perhaps TRBD2 (6 bases). CDR3 length: 17 amino acids. Germline V gene sequence: CDR1 SGHVS, CDR2 FNYEAQ. V was clipped by 1 base and J by 4 bases, with 16 bases between them. CDR3 in DNA: TGTGCCAGCAGCTTAGTTGGGGACTCCCAAACCACCGGGGAGCTGTTTTTT. It specifies CASSLVGDSQTTGELFF.

This clone was counted a few times. The CDR3 region is CASSIKTGEQYF. CDR3 bases: TGTGCCAGTAGTATAAAAACTGGCGAGCAGTACTTC. The chain uses TRBV19 and TRBJ2-7, with D unresolved. The CDR3 spans 12 residues. CDR1 is LNHDA and CDR2 is SQIVND in the germline V gene (reference sequence). The ends were cut back, 2 bases at V and 6 bases at J, with 8 bases in the middle.

Concerning this clone itself: Being one base from a much bigger clone, this may be a read error. Other nucleotide sequences in the sample specify the same CDR3. The chain recombines TRBV7-2 with TRBJ2-7; tentatively, D is TRBD1 (6 bases). The germline V gene encodes CDR1 SGHTA and CDR2 FQGNSA. The CDR3 spans 14 residues. The V end lost 1 base, the J end lost 1 base, and 8 bases lay between the germline ends. CDR3 residues: CASSLGGQSYEQYF. The CDR3, as DNA: TGTGCCAGCAGCTTAGGAGGACAGTCCTACGAGCAGTACTTC.

Details on this clone: A read error may produce the germline difference seen at one junction end. The chain is built from TRBV4-1 and TRBJ1-5; no reliable D call. Germline V lookup: CDR1 MGHRA, CDR2 YSYEKL. This CDR3 comprises 15 residues. The CDR3 sequence is CASSHRTERNQAQHF. CDR3 coding DNA: TGCGCCAGCAGCCATAGGACTGAAAGAAATCAGGCCCAGCATTTT.

This chain links TRBV7-9 with TRBJ2-5; 7 bases align to TRBD1. The CDR3 sequence is 14 residues long. Germline assignment: CDR1 SEHNR and CDR2 FQNEAQ (reference sequence). V lost 6 bases to trimming and J lost 5 bases; unmatched junction nucleotides: 9. CDR3 residues: CASSSRTGAETQYF. The DNA for the CDR3 is TGTGCCAGCAGTTCCCGCACAGGGGCGGAGACCCAGTACTTC.

The chain joins TRBV14 to TRBJ2-2; 8 bases are shared with TRBD2. V gave up 1 base and J gave up 8 bases; unmatched junction bases: 9. CDR1 is SGHDN and CDR2 is FVKESK in the germline V gene. The CDR3 length is 16 residues. CDR3: CASSQGTSKPPGELFF. In nucleotides, the CDR3 is TGTGCCAGCAGCCAAGGGACTAGCAAGCCCCCAGGGGAGCTGTTTTTT.

The rearrangement links TRBV19 to TRBJ2-7, with TRBD2 identical over 7 bases. Germline assignment: CDR1 LNHDA and CDR2 SQIVND (reference sequence). CDR3 length equals 15 residues. Trimming at V came to 9 bases and at J to 4 bases, leaving 15 bases not matched to a gene. The CDR3 nucleotides read TGTGCCAGCTCAACTAGCGCCTATCAGCCTTACGAGCAGTACTTC. It is translated as CASSTSAYQPYEQYF.

The J gene is TRBJ2-2, the V gene TRBV7-3; D uncertain. This CDR3 contains 14 residues. CDR1 and CDR2 (germline): SGHTA, FQGTGA. V was clipped by 0 bases and J by 0 bases, with 2 bases between them. As DNA, the CDR3 is TGTGCCAGCAGCTTAACGGCGAACACCGGGGAGCTGTTTTTT. As protein: CASSLTANTGELFF.

This clone was seen more than once but under ten times. This chain links TRBV30 with TRBJ1-1; D gene uncertain. V was shortened by 4 bases and J by 1 base, with 10 bases between the two germline ends. The CDR3 length is 13 residues. Germline assignment: CDR1 GTSNPN and CDR2 SVGIG (reference sequence). This chain's CDR3 is CAWTTTANTEAFF. The CDR3 DNA reads as TGTGCCTGGACCACCACAGCGAACACTGAAGCTTTCTTT.

The V call is TRBV7-2, the J call TRBJ1-6; 7 bases agree with TRBD1. J gave up 7 bases and V 2 bases, and 5 bases lay outside the gene matches. Germline CDR1 is SGHTA and CDR2 is FQGNSA. This CDR3 has 15 amino acids. CDR3 region: CASSLTGTENSPLHF. CDR3 coding DNA: TGTGCCAGCAGCTTAACGGGGACAGAAAATTCACCCCTCCACTTT. Variable domain in full (rest from reference TRBV7-2 and TRBJ1-6): GAGVSQSPSNKVTEKGKDVELRCDPISGHTALYWYRQSLGQGLEFLIYFQGNSAPDKSGLPSDRFSAERTGGSVSTLTIQRTQQEDSAVYLCASSLTGTENSPLHFGNGTRLTVT.

V usage is TRBV29-1 and J usage is TRBJ2-6; D remains unclear. CDR1 is SQVTM and CDR2 is ANQGSEA in the germline V gene. CDR3 length: 13 residues. The V end lost 4 bases, the J end lost 0 bases, and 4 bases lay between the germline ends. This chain's CDR3 is CSVAVSGANVLTF. The CDR3 nucleotides are TGCAGCGTTGCCGTCTCTGGGGCCAACGTCCTGACTTTC.

This clone was observed a few times. The chain combines TRBV5-1 with TRBJ2-1, with 10 bases fitting TRBD2. There are 14 residues in the CDR3. Germline V CDR1 and CDR2: SGHRS, YFSETQ. V was pared by 9 bases and J by 8 bases, with 11 bases of the junction left unmatched. Here the CDR3 reads CATQTLAGVYEQFF. The CDR3 DNA follows: TGCGCCACACAAACGCTAGCGGGAGTATATGAGCAGTTCTTC. The variable domain in full, with the rest retrieved from reference TRBV5-1 and TRBJ2-1, is KAGVTQTPRYLIKTRGQQVTLSCSPISGHRSVSWYQQTPGQGLQFLFEYFSETQRNKGNFPGRFSGRQFSNSRSEMNVSTLELGDSALYLCATQTLAGVYEQFFGPGTRLTVL.

The rearrangement links TRBV5-1 to TRBJ2-7; D not certain. Germline values: CDR1 SGHRS, CDR2 YFSETQ. Trimming shortened V by 4 bases and J by 2 bases, and 13 bases separated the two germline ends. The CDR3 loop spans 14 amino acids. CDR3 sequence: CASSQAVETYEQYF. Written as DNA, the CDR3 is TGCGCCAGCAGCCAGGCCGTTGAGACCTACGAGCAGTACTTC.

The chain employs TRBV7-9 and TRBJ1-5, with D perhaps matching TRBD1 (5 bases). This CDR3 has 15 amino acids. V was trimmed by 1 base and J by 2 bases, leaving 9 bases between them. Germline V gene lookup returns CDR1 SEHNR and CDR2 FQNEAQ (reference sequence). Written as DNA, the CDR3 is TGTGCCAGCAGCTTAGGGGGGAAAGGCAATCAGCCCCAGCATTTT. Protein: CASSLGGKGNQPQHF.